This T cell receptor beta chain was sequenced for a study of control samples from healthy donors and cancer patients. Germline V gene sequence: CDR1 LNHDA, CDR2 SQIVND (reference sequence). This CDR3 contains 14 residues. V was trimmed by 6 bases and J by 5 bases, leaving 13 bases between them. This table comes from immunoSEQ multiplex PCR, and its TCRdb copy is limited to in-frame clones, with some not included. The sample has about 410,000 clones; approximately 90% are singletons. The genes are TRBV19 and TRBJ1-4; D unresolved. This TCR was recovered from a middle-aged man with head and neck cancer. Source material: PBMCs. The CDR3 reads CASSFRSSNEKLFF. DNA of the CDR3: TGTGCCAGTAGCTTCCGGAGCTCGAATGAAAAACTGTTTTTT. The full variable domain, completed using reference TRBV19 and TRBJ1-4, is DGGITQSPKYLFRKEGQNVTLSCEQNLNHDAMYWYRQDPGQGLRLIYYSQIVNDFQKGDIAEGYSVSREKKESFPLTVTSAQKNPTAFYLCASSFRSSNEKLFFGSGTQLSVL.